What follows are 13 T cell receptor beta chains derived from one specimen sequenced in a study of cytomegalovirus exposure and HLA in healthy donors. Clones were read by immunoSEQ multiplex PCR, and TCRdb kept only the in-frame ones, dropping some. The sample has fewer than 250,000 clones; over 75% are singletons. Sequenced sample: PBMCs. Receptor source: a woman between 18 and 30 years old in good health and CMV-seropositive.

The genes are TRBV27 and TRBJ2-2; 9 positions agree with TRBD2. The V gene's germline CDR1 is MNHEY and CDR2 SMNVEV (reference sequence). Trimming cost V 4 bases and J 1 base; bases outside gene matches: 10. CDR3 length: 18 amino acids. The CDR3 protein is CASSWDLLAGVNTGELFF. The CDR3 DNA sequence: TGTGCCAGCAGTTGGGATCTCTTAGCGGGAGTGAACACCGGGGAGCTGTTTTTT.

The chain has TRBV30 and TRBJ2-7; 9 positions match TRBD2. The CDR3 has 13 amino acids. J was trimmed by 7 bases and V by 7 bases; bases with no gene match: 11. The germline V gene encodes CDR1 GTSNPN and CDR2 SVGIG (reference sequence). The CDR3 sequence: CASDGREGWEQYF. The CDR3 nucleotides are TGTGCCTCCGATGGGCGGGAGGGGTGGGAGCAGTACTTC.

The chain recombines TRBV7-9 with TRBJ2-7; a weak D match, TRBD1 (6 bases). Germline lookup yields CDR1 SEHNR and CDR2 FQNEAQ (reference sequence). CDR3 length: 11 amino acids. Deletions cut 5 bases from V and 7 bases from J, with 9 bases between. The CDR3 region is CASSQGLEQYF. The CDR3 DNA follows: TGTGCCAGCAGCCAGGGGCTGGAGCAGTACTTC. Based on the CDR3 plus reference TRBV7-9 and TRBJ2-7, the full variable domain is DTGVSQNPRHKITKRGQNVTFRCDPISEHNRLYWYRQTLGQGPEFLTYFQNEAQLEKSRLLSDRFSAERPKGSFSTLEIQRTEQGDSAMYLCASSQGLEQYFGPGTRLTVT.

The rearrangement uses TRBV5-1 and TRBJ2-1; D is possibly TRBD1 (6 bases). CDR3 length equals 14 residues. Trimming shortened V by 2 bases and J by 4 bases, and 10 bases separated the two germline ends. Per the germline V gene, CDR1 is SGHRS and CDR2 is YFSETQ. CDR3 sequence: CASSFGRGYNEQFF. CDR3 bases: TGCGCCAGCAGCTTCGGCAGGGGATACAATGAGCAGTTCTTC.

This sequence joins TRBV27 and TRBJ1-5; 7 bases are a match to TRBD1. The CDR3 sequence is 13 residues long. With 6 bases clipped from V and 4 bases from J, the junction kept 3 bases outside the gene matches. Germline-derived CDR1 and CDR2 are MNHEY and SMNVEV (reference sequence). The CDR3 is CASRQGLNQPQHF. CDR3 sequence (DNA): TGTGCCAGCAGACAGGGGCTAAATCAGCCCCAGCATTTT.

V is TRBV5-1 and J is TRBJ2-1, with a tentative D call TRBD1 (5 bases). Germline lookup yields CDR1 SGHRS and CDR2 YFSETQ. V was clipped by 4 bases and J by 0 bases, with 11 bases between them. The CDR3 is 15 residues long. The DNA for the CDR3 is TGCGCCAGCAGCGGGGCCTACAGCTCCTACAATGAGCAGTTCTTC. Protein: CASSGAYSSYNEQFF.

This chain joins TRBV30 and TRBJ2-5; tentatively, D is TRBD2 (6 bases). CDR1 and CDR2 from the germline V gene are GTSNPN and SVGIG (reference sequence). Trimming left V 0 bases short and J 5 bases short, with 16 bases between. This CDR3 is built from 15 residues. The CDR3 here is CAWSVRRSGRETQYF. The CDR3 DNA reads as TGTGCCTGGAGTGTAAGGCGTTCAGGGAGGGAGACCCAGTACTTC. Combining the CDR3 with reference TRBV30 and TRBJ2-5 gives the whole variable domain SQTIHQWPATLVQPVGSPLSLECTVEGTSNPNLYWYRQAAGRGLQLLFYSVGIGQISSEVPQNLSASRPQDRQFILSSKKLLLSDSGFYLCAWSVRRSGRETQYFGPGTRLLVL.

The chain links TRBV19 to TRBJ2-7, with D maybe TRBD1 (6 bases). The V gene lost 9 bases and the J gene lost 5 bases, with 14 bases spanning the gap. Germline V gene sequence: CDR1 LNHDA, CDR2 SQIVND (reference sequence). The CDR3 runs to 12 residues. The CDR3 sequence is CASSGAPDEQYF. CDR3 nucleotide sequence: TGTGCCAGCTCAGGGGCCCCCGACGAGCAGTACTTC.

This sequence joins TRBV28 and TRBJ1-2; no clear D. From germline, CDR1 is MDHEN and CDR2 SYDVKM. The V end was cut by 6 bases, the J end by 5 bases, with 19 bases between. This CDR3 contains 15 residues. The CDR3 sequence is CASRTPLESGYGYTF. The CDR3 nucleotides are TGTGCCAGCAGGACCCCTTTGGAATCGGGGTATGGCTACACCTTC.

The sample holds one count of this clone. This rearrangement joins TRBV4-2 to TRBJ1-2; no clear D. Trimming stripped 0 bases from V and 2 bases from J, with 16 bases between. The CDR3 totals 17 residues. Germline assignment: CDR1 LGHNA and CDR2 YNFKEQ. The CDR3 DNA sequence: TGTGCCAGCAGCCAAGAAGCTCGGTCGGACTGGAACTATGGCTACACCTTC. Translating gives CASSQEARSDWNYGYTF.

The V gene is TRBV7-8, the J gene TRBJ2-7; 11 nucleotides agree with TRBD2. The CDR3 is 16 residues long. Losses at the gene ends were 4 bases for V and 3 bases for J; bases not matched to a gene: 8. Germline V gene lookup returns CDR1 SGHVS and CDR2 FQNEAQ. The CDR3 loop reads CASSSTFLAGGYEQYF. The CDR3 DNA reads TGTGCCAGCAGCTCGACGTTTCTAGCGGGAGGCTACGAGCAGTACTTC.

A few counts support this clone. The chain carries TRBV25-1 and TRBJ1-1; no clear D gene. The CDR3 length is 14 residues. Trimming cost V 3 bases and J 1 base, with 9 bases left between them. Germline CDR1 MGHDK, CDR2 SYGVNS. The CDR3 DNA is TGTGCCAGCAGTGAGAGAGCCTCGAACACTGAAGCTTTCTTT. It encodes CASSERASNTEAFF.

The chain carries TRBV5-1 and TRBJ1-1; TRBD1 matches at 9 bases. The CDR3 has 15 amino acids. Trimming cost V 1 base and J 4 bases; bases outside gene matches: 5. Looked up from germline, CDR1 is SGHRS and CDR2 is YFSETQ. The CDR3 loop reads CASSLLQGAFTEAFF. The DNA of the CDR3 is TGCGCCAGCAGCTTGCTACAGGGGGCGTTCACTGAAGCTTTCTTT.